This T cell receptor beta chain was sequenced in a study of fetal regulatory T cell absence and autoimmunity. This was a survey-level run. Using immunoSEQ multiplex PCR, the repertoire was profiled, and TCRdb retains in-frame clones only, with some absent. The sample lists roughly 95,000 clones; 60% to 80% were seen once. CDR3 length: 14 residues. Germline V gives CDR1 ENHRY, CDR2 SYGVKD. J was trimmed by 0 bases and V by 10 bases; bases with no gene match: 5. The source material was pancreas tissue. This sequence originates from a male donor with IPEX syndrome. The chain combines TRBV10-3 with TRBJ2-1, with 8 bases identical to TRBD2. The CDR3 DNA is TGTGCCACCGGGAGCGGGAGCTCCTACAATGAGCAGTTCTTC. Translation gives CATGSGSSYNEQFF.